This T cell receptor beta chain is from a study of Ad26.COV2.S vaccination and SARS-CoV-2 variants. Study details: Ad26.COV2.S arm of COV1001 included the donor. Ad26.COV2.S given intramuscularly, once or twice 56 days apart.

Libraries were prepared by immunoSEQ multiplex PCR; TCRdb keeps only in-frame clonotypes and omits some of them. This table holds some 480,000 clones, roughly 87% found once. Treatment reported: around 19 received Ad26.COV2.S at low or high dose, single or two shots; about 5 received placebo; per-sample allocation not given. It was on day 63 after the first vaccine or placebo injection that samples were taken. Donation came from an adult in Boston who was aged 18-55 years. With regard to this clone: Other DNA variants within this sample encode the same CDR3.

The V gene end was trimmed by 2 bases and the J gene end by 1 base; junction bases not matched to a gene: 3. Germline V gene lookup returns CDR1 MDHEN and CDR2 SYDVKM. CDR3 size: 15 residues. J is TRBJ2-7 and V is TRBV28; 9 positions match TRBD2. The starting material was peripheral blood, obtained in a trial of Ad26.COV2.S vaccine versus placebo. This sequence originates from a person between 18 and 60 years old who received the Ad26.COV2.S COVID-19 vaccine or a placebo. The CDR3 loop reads CASSLGTSGSYEQYF. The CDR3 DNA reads TGTGCCAGCAGTTTAGGAACTAGCGGGTCCTACGAGCAGTACTTC.